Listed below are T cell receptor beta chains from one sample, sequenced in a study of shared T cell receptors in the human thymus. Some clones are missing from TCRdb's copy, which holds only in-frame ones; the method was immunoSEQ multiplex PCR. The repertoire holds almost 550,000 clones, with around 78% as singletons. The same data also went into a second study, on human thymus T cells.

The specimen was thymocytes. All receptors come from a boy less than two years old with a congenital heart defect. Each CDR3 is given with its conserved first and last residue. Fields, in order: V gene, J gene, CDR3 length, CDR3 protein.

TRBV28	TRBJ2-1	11	CASGELGEQFF
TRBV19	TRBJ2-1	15	CASTSAGGRRSEQFF
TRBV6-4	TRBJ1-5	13	CATQDSPDQPQHF
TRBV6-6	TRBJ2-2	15	CASSLRGENTGELFF
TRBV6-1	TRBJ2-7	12	CASSISSYEQYF
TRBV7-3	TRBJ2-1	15	CASSLRSGAYNEQFF
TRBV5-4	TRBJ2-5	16	CASSLRLAGAQETQYF
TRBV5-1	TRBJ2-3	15	CASSPTSGPQDTQYF
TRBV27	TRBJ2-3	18	CASSHTGTSGTGTDTQYF
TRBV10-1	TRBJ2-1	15	CASSEESGRRDEQFF
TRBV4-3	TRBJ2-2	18	CASSQDGVRGYKTGELFF
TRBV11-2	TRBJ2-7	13	CASAWAEVYEQYF
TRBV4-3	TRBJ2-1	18	CASSFGTSGPSSYNEQFF
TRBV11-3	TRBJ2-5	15	CASSPRRVREETQYF
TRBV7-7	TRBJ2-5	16	CASSPRPGQGHRTQYF
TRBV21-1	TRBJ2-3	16	CASSKGLAGETDTQYF
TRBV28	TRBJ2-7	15	CASLSRLAGGYEQYF
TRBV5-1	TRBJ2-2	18	CASSSTRRTGPNTGELFF
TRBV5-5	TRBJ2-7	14	CASSGSEEAYEQYF
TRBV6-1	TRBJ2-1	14	CAIFETSACNEQFF
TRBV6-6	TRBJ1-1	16	CASSSGEQGTNTEAFF
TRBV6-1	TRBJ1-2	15	CASRPNRGLNYGYTF
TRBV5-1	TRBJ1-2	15	CASSLDGTEPYGYTF
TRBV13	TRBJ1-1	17	CASTLPRQVPTNTEAFF
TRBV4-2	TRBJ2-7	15	CASSQEGPADYEQYF
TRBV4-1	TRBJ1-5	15	CASSQAGQSDQPQHF
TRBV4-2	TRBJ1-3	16	CASSQDKPLVGNTIYF
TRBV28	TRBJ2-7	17	CASSFLTSSVSSYEQYF
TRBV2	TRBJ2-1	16	CASSLAIAGPYNEQFF
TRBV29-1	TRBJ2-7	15	CSVDRLAGERYEQYF
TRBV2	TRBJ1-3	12	CANRGLGNTIYF
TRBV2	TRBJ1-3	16	CASSDVRGATGNTIYF
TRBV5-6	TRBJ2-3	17	CASSFGAGLAWPDTQYF
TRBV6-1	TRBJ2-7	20	CASSEGVWASGPVPLVEQYF
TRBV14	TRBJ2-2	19	CASSQDFRSGPSNTGELFF
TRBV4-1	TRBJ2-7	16	CASSQGSSASSYEQYF
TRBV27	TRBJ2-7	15	CASSLLSGRGHEQYF